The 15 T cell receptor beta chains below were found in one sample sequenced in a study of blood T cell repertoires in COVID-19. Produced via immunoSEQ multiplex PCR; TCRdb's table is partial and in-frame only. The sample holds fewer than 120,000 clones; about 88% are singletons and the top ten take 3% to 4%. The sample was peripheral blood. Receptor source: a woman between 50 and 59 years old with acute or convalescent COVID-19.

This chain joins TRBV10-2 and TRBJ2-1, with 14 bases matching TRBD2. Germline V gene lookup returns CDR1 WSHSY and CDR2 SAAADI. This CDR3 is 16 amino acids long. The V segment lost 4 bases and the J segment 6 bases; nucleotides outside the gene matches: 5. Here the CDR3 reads CASSGRGLAGANEQFF. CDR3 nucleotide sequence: TGCGCCAGCAGTGGTAGGGGACTAGCGGGAGCCAATGAGCAGTTCTTC.

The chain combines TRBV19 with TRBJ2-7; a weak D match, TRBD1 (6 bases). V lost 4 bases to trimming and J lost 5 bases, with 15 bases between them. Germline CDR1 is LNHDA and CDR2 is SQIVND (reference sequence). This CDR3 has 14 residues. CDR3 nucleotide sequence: TGTGCCAGTAGTAAACAGGGCGCTCTGCACGAGCAGTACTTC. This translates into CASSKQGALHEQYF. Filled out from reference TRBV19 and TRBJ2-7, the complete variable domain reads DGGITQSPKYLFRKEGQNVTLSCEQNLNHDAMYWYRQDPGQGLRLIYYSQIVNDFQKGDIAEGYSVSREKKESFPLTVTSAQKNPTAFYLCASSKQGALHEQYFGPGTRLTVT.

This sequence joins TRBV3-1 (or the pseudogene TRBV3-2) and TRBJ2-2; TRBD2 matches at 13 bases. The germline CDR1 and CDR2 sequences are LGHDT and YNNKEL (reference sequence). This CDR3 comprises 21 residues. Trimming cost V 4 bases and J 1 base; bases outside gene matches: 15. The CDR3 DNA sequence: TGTGCCAGCAGCCGAAGGGATTGGACAGGGACTAGCGGGATGAACACCGGGGAGCTGTTTTTT. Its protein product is CASSRRDWTGTSGMNTGELFF.

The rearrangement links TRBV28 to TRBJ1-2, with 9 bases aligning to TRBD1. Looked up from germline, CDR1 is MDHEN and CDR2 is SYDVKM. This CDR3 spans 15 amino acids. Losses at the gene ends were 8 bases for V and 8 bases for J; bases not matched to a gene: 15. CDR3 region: CASSTAGTGLQGYTF. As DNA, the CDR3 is TGTGCCAGCTCGACCGCCGGGACAGGGTTGCAAGGCTACACCTTC.

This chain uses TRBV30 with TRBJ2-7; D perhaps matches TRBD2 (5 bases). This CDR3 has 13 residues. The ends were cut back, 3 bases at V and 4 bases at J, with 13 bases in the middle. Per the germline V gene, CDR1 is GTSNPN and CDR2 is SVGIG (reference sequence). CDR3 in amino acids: CAWRRTPEYEQYF. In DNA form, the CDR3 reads TGTGCCTGGAGGAGGACTCCTGAGTACGAGCAGTACTTC.

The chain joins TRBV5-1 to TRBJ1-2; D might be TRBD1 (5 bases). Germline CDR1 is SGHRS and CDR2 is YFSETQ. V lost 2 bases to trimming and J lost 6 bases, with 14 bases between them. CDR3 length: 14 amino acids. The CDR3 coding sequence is TGCGCCAGCAGCTTCCGGGGGGAAAGCGATGGCTACACCTTC. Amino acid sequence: CASSFRGESDGYTF.

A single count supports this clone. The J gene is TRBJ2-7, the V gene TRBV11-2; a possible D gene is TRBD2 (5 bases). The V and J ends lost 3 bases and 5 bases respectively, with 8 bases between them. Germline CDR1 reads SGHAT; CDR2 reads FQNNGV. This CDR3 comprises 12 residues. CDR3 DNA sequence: TGTGCCAGCAGCTTCTCCGGGGACGAGCAGTACTTC. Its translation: CASSFSGDEQYF.

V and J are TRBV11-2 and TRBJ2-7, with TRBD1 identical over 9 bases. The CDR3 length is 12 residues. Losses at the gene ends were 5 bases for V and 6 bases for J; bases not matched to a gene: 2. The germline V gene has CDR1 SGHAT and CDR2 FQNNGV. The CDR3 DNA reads TGTGCCAGCAGCCGGGGACAGGGCGAGCAGTACTTC. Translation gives CASSRGQGEQYF.

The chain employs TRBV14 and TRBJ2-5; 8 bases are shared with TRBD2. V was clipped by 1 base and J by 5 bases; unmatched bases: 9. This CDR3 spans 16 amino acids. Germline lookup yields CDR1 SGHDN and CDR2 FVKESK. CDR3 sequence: CASSQVSGRAGETQYF. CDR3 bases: TGTGCCAGCAGCCAAGTATCCGGGAGGGCCGGGGAGACCCAGTACTTC.

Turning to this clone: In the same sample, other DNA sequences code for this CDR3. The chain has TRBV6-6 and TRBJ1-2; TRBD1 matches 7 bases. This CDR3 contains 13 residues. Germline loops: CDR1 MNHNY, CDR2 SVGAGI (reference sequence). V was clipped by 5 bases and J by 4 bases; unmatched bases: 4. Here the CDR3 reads CASSRTGGYGYTF. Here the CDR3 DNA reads TGTGCCAGCAGTCGGACAGGCGGCTATGGCTACACCTTC.

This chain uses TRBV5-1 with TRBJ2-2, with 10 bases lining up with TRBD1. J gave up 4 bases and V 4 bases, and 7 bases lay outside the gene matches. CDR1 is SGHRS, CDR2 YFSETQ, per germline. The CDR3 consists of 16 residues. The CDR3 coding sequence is TGCGCCAGCAGCATCCGGGACAGGGGAAGCACCGGGGAGCTGTTTTTT. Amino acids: CASSIRDRGSTGELFF.

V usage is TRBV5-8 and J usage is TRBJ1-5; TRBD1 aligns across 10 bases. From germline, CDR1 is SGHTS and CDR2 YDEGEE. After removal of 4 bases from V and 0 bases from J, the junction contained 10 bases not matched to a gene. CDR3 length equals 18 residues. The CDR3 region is CASSLDRGGSFSNQPQHF. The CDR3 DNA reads TGTGCCAGCAGCCTGGACAGGGGGGGATCTTTTAGCAATCAGCCCCAGCATTTT.

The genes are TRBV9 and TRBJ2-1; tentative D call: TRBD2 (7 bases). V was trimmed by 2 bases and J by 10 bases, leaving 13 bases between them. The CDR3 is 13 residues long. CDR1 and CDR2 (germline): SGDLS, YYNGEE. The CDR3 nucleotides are TGTGCCAGCAGCGTTAGTGGGAGGGGGGAGCAGTTCTTC. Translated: CASSVSGRGEQFF.

CDR3 nucleotide sequence: TGTGCCACCAGTGACGCGCAGGGACTAGCGGGAGACGAGCAGTTCTTC. This sequence encodes CATSDAQGLAGDEQFF. The rearrangement joins TRBV24-1 to TRBJ2-1; 14 bases agree with TRBD2. The CDR3 has 16 residues. Germline assignment: CDR1 KGHDR and CDR2 SFDVKD. V lost 4 bases and J lost 10; bases outside the gene matches: 8.

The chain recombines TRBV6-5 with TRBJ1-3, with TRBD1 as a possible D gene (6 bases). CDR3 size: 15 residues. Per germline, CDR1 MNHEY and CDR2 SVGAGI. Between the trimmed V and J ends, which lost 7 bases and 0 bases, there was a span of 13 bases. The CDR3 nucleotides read TGTGCCAGCACCAGGGACACTTACTCTGGAAACACCATATATTTT. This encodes CASTRDTYSGNTIYF.